The 24 T cell receptor beta chains reported below all come from one sample, sequenced in a study of T cells in Graves' hyperthyroidism and ophthalmopathy. Amplification targeted TCR beta CDR3 regions from RNA transcripts. During a first-round RT-PCR of the TCR CDR3, the HTBI primer set was used. TCRdb re-analysed the multiplex PCR reads in MiXCR, keeping a single row per CDR3 protein. This table has about 640,000 distinct CDR3 sequences, less than 25% appearing once. Sample: blood. All receptors come from a man aged 30-40 years with Graves' ophthalmopathy.

This clonotype has a count of ten or more. The chain has TRBV11-3 and TRBJ2-1; 9 bases map to TRBD2. CDR3 length equals 15 residues. Germline trimming cut 4 bases from V and 8 bases from J; bases unmatched to any gene: 9. Germline loops: CDR1 SGHNT, CDR2 YENEEA. The CDR3 is CASSSAGTSLDEQFF. Written as DNA, the CDR3 is TGTGCCAGCAGCTCCGCCGGGACTAGCCTGGATGAGCAGTTCTTC.

This clonotype showed up many times. This sequence joins TRBV3-1 and TRBJ1-2; D gene uncertain. Trimming took 2 bases from V and 4 from J, leaving 5 bases between them. The CDR3 has 12 residues. Per germline, CDR1 LGHDT and CDR2 YNNKEL (reference sequence). In nucleotides, the CDR3 is TGTGCCAGCAGCCAACCCGGCTATGGCTACACCTTC. Residues: CASSQPGYGYTF.

This clonotype was found a few times. The genes are TRBV19 and TRBJ2-1; a weak D match, TRBD2 (6 bases). The germline V and J ends were trimmed by 4 bases and 7 bases, with 20 bases remaining between them. The CDR3 consists of 16 residues. The V gene's germline CDR1 is LNHDA and CDR2 SQIVND (reference sequence). CDR3 DNA: TGTGCCAGTAGTAACTCGTGGGGAGGAGGACGGAATGAGCAGTTCTTC. Translated: CASSNSWGGGRNEQFF.

The chain links TRBV20-1 to TRBJ1-1; D is undetermined. V lost 6 bases and J 4 bases, leaving 12 bases between the germline ends. Looked up from germline, CDR1 is DFQATT and CDR2 is SNEGSKA (reference sequence). The CDR3 spans 12 residues. CDR3 amino acids: CSAGNPGTEAFF. The CDR3 bases are TGCAGTGCAGGGAACCCGGGCACTGAAGCTTTCTTT.

The chain couples TRBV4-1 to TRBJ2-7; 11 bases are a match to TRBD2. V lost 2 bases and J lost 5; bases outside the gene matches: 5. Germline assignment: CDR1 MGHRA and CDR2 YSYEKL. CDR3 size: 15 residues. CDR3 coding DNA: TGCGCCAGCAGCCAACCGACTAGCGGGACCCACGAGCAGTACTTC. Its protein is CASSQPTSGTHEQYF.

The sample holds a few counts of this clonotype. CDR3 DNA: TGTGCCAGCAGTGATACAGGGGACGGAAACACCATATATTTT. Residues: CASSDTGDGNTIYF. The rearrangement uses TRBV28 and TRBJ1-3; 7 nucleotides line up with TRBD1. CDR3 length equals 14 residues. CDR1 is MDHEN and CDR2 is SYDVKM in the germline V gene. V dropped 5 bases and J dropped 4; count of bases not matched to a gene: 5.

This clonotype was observed a few times. The rearrangement uses TRBV7-9 and TRBJ2-5, with TRBD2 identical over 13 bases. V gave up 7 bases and J gave up 5 bases; unmatched junction bases: 4. The germline CDR1 and CDR2 sequences are SEHNR and FQNEAQ (reference sequence). The CDR3 contains 14 residues. The CDR3 bases are TGTGCCAGCACCACTAGCGGGAGGGAGGAGACCCAGTACTTC. Protein product: CASTTSGREETQYF.

About this clonotype: The CDR3 does not end in the conserved phenylalanine or tryptophan, so this is likely a read error. The rearrangement joins TRBV28 to TRBJ1-5; D remains ambiguous. V shed 5 bases and J shed 1 base, with 12 bases lying between them. The CDR3 totals 15 residues. CDR1 MDHEN and CDR2 SYDVKM come from the germline V gene. In DNA, the CDR3 is TGTGCCAGCAGTCCCATTCAGGTGAGCAATCAGCCCCAGCATGTT. Its protein product is CASSPIQVSNQPQHV.

The sample holds many counts of this clonotype. The J gene is TRBJ2-1, the V gene TRBV29-1; D is unresolved. Between the trimmed V and J ends, which lost 7 bases and 4 bases, there was a span of 8 bases. The CDR3 is 11 amino acids. Germline V gene lookup returns CDR1 SQVTM and CDR2 ANQGSEA. For the CDR3, the DNA is TGCAGCGGGGCAGCTTACAATGAGCAGTTCTTC. It yields the protein CSGAAYNEQFF.

This clonotype has just a few counts. This chain uses TRBV7-2 with TRBJ2-7; D is perhaps TRBD1 or TRBD2 (5 bases each). The CDR3 has 14 amino acids. With 5 bases removed from V and 5 bases from J, the gap between germline ends came to 16 bases. Germline V gives CDR1 SGHTA, CDR2 FQGNSA. The CDR3 sequence: CASSRQGARNEQYF. The CDR3 DNA sequence: TGTGCCAGCAGCCGTCAGGGAGCGAGGAACGAGCAGTACTTC.

Worth noting for this clonotype: A much larger clone lies a single base off, so this may be a read error. V is TRBV2 and J is TRBJ2-7; D remains unclear. Germline lookup yields CDR1 SNHLY and CDR2 FYNNEI. The CDR3 runs to 13 residues. V lost 2 bases and J 4 bases, leaving 9 bases between the germline ends. CDR3 amino acids: CASSEILGYEQYF. CDR3 in DNA: TGTGCCAGCAGTGAAATCTTGGGGTACGAGCAGTACTTC. The whole variable domain, remainder taken from reference TRBV2 and TRBJ2-7, is EPEVTQTPSHQVTQMGQEVILRCVPISNHLYFYWYRQILGQKVEFLVSFYNNEISEKSEIFDDQFSVERPDGSNFTLKIRSTKLEDSAMYFCASSEILGYEQYFGPGTRLTVT.

Comments on this clonotype: This clone may be a read error of a much larger clone one base away. The chain carries TRBV12-3 or TRBV12-4 and TRBJ1-5; tentatively, D is TRBD1 (5 bases). This CDR3 is built from 15 residues. CDR3 region: CASSSFGGSNQLQHF. CDR3 DNA: TGTGCCAGCAGTTCCTTTGGGGGTAGCAATCAGCTCCAGCATTTT.

This clonotype was observed many times. This chain joins TRBV30 and TRBJ2-1, with D perhaps matching TRBD1 or TRBD2 (6 bases each). Trimming pared 5 bases from V and 2 bases from J, leaving 16 bases between. Germline CDR1 is GTSNPN and CDR2 is SVGIG (reference sequence). This CDR3 is built from 15 residues. DNA of the CDR3: TGTGCCTGGGGAGGGGACATATCTCCCTACAATGAGCAGTTCTTC. As protein: CAWGGDISPYNEQFF.

V gene TRBV19 combines with J gene TRBJ1-2, with D perhaps TRBD1 (5 bases). The CDR3 sequence is 12 residues long. Trimming shortened V by 6 bases and J by 8 bases, and 13 bases separated the two germline ends. Germline V CDR1 and CDR2: LNHDA, SQIVND (reference sequence). The DNA for the CDR3 is TGTGCCAGTAGCGACAGCTTTGAAGGCTACACCTTC. It is translated as CASSDSFEGYTF.

This clonotype was counted at least ten times. The gene calls are TRBV7-2 and TRBJ1-3; no definite D call. The CDR3 loop spans 14 amino acids. CDR1 is SGHTA, CDR2 FQGNSA, per germline. Trimming took 2 bases from V and 2 from J, leaving 7 bases between them. The CDR3 loop reads CASSLRRAGNTIYF. In nucleotides, the CDR3 is TGTGCCAGCAGCTTACGGAGGGCTGGAAACACCATATATTTT.

The chain joins TRBV4-1 to TRBJ1-5, with D tentatively TRBD1 (6 bases). V was trimmed by 3 bases and J by 6 bases, leaving 18 bases between them. The CDR3 loop spans 16 amino acids. Germline lookup yields CDR1 MGHRA and CDR2 YSYEKL. CDR3 sequence reads: CASSQEPPGAGQPQHF. CDR3 coding DNA: TGCGCCAGCAGCCAGGAGCCCCCAGGGGCTGGTCAGCCCCAGCATTTT.

This clonotype was detected only a few times. The chain employs TRBV5-1 and TRBJ2-2; the match to TRBD1 covers 9 bases. This CDR3 comprises 17 residues. Germline values: CDR1 SGHRS, CDR2 YFSETQ. J lost 5 bases, V lost 0 bases, and 8 bases had no gene match. CDR3 protein: CASSLDPGQGPTGELFF. DNA of the CDR3: TGCGCCAGCAGCTTGGACCCGGGACAGGGACCGACCGGGGAGCTGTTTTTT.

Concerning this clonotype: Being one base from a much bigger clone, this may be a read error. The rearrangement links TRBV11-3 to TRBJ2-3; 8 bases line up with TRBD2. The CDR3 sequence is 14 residues long. Germline values: CDR1 SGHNT, CDR2 YENEEA. This CDR3 reads CTSSPSGSGDTQYF. The CDR3 DNA is TGTACCAGCAGCCCCAGCGGGAGCGGGGATACGCAGTATTTT.

To note about this clonotype: This may arise from a read error, as a much more abundant clone is one base away. The rearrangement joins TRBV6-1 to TRBJ2-1; 11 nucleotides line up with TRBD1. Trimming removed 2 bases from V and 4 bases from J; junction bases left unmatched: 4. Germline CDR1 and CDR2: MNHNS and SASEGT. The CDR3 totals 16 residues. The CDR3 here is CASSETGTGGYNEQFF. DNA for the CDR3: TGTGCCAGCAGTGAAACCGGGACAGGGGGTTACAATGAGCAGTTCTTC.

For the CDR3, the DNA is TGTGCCAGCAGTCCCAGGGCTTTGATGGATGAGCAGTTCTTC. Translated, it gives CASSPRALMDEQFF. This chain joins TRBV6-1 and TRBJ2-1; weak D call: TRBD1 (5 bases). Per germline, CDR1 MNHNS and CDR2 SASEGT. The germline V and J ends were trimmed by 5 bases and 8 bases, with 16 bases remaining between them. CDR3 length: 14 amino acids.

This clonotype occurred a few times. This chain links TRBV20-1 with TRBJ2-7; TRBD2 matches 10 bases. The germline V gene has CDR1 DFQATT and CDR2 SNEGSKA (reference sequence). CDR3 length: 17 residues. Trimming at V came to 2 bases and at J to 4 bases, leaving 14 bases not matched to a gene. The CDR3, as DNA: TGCAGTGCTAGAACTAGCGGGGACCCCCCCCTTAAATACGAGCAGTACTTC. This translates into CSARTSGDPPLKYEQYF.

This clonotype appeared a few times. The V and J genes are TRBV6-2 or TRBV6-3 and TRBJ2-7, with D maybe TRBD2 (5 bases). The CDR3 runs 14 residues. Trimming pared 1 base from V and 4 bases from J, leaving 11 bases between. Germline CDR1 MNHEY, CDR2 SVGEGT. The CDR3 DNA follows: TGTGCCAGCAGTTACTTAGAGGGCCCTTACGAGCAGTACTTC. It codes for CASSYLEGPYEQYF.

In this sample, this clonotype turned up a few times. This rearrangement joins TRBV30 to TRBJ2-2, with a possible D match to TRBD2 (7 bases). The germline V gene has CDR1 GTSNPN and CDR2 SVGIG (reference sequence). The CDR3 covers 16 residues. Trimming pared 0 bases from V and 2 bases from J, leaving 13 bases between. Written as DNA, the CDR3 is TGTGCCTGGAGTGTAGGGGGGGCCTTTAACACCGGGGAGCTGTTTTTT. Translation: CAWSVGGAFNTGELFF. Complete variable domain (other parts from reference TRBV30 and TRBJ2-2): SQTIHQWPATLVQPVGSPLSLECTVEGTSNPNLYWYRQAAGRGLQLLFYSVGIGQISSEVPQNLSASRPQDRQFILSSKKLLLSDSGFYLCAWSVGGAFNTGELFFGEGSRLTVL.

Only one count was recorded for this clonotype. At one boundary the junction diverges from the germline segment, which might be a read error. V and J are TRBV12-3 or TRBV12-4 and TRBJ2-6; TRBD1 or TRBD2 may be the D gene (5 bases each). This CDR3 has 15 residues. CDR3 residues: CASSLSAAGASVLTF. For the CDR3, the DNA is TGTGCCAGCAGTTTATCCGCTGCCGGGGCCAGCGTCCTGACTTTC.